The clone carrying this T cell receptor beta chain counts as medium-sized. The antigen is unknown. This entry is derived from a study of T cells in localized non-small cell lung cancer. Study-wide results and caveats: Clonality peaked in uninvolved adjacent lung rather than tumor. Owing to sequencing of a solitary tumor region, heterogeneity cannot be discounted.

CDR1 is SNHLY, CDR2 FYNNEI, per germline. J lost 7 bases, V lost 10 bases, and 10 bases had no gene match. This CDR3 has 13 residues. Profiling relied on immunoSEQ multiplex PCR, and the TCRdb table lists in-frame clones only, not all of them. Of 25,000 to 35,000 clones listed, about 80% were seen once; the top ten hold roughly 16%. This chain joins TRBV2 and TRBJ1-5, with TRBD1 matching over 7 bases. The sample consisted of peripheral blood, taken before any cancer treatment. The receptor was isolated from a male donor older than 55 with stage III squamous cell lung carcinoma. CDR3 loop: CATKWQGGQPQHF. CDR3 sequence (DNA): TGTGCCACCAAGTGGCAGGGGGGACAGCCCCAGCATTTT.